This passage covers 32 T cell receptor beta chains from one sample sequenced in a study of shared clonotypes between healthy human individuals (dated by TCRdb to between 2020 and 2021). Libraries were constructed by the immunoSEQ multiplex PCR assay. This immuneACCESS table, as held by TCRdb, lists in-frame sequences with V and J called but not all clones. Of the missing ones, under half trace to an unresolved V gene in checked studies; the others have no known cause. In this sample the table shows a few million clones, about nine tenths of which occur a single time. The top ten clonotypes cover 0.37% of the sample. Specimen: naive CD4+ T cells from PBMCs. In the paper's terms, the cell subset or site label means: CD45RA+ positively selected. These receptors originate from a man between 18 and 29 years old in good health. Some clones in this sample may be carry-over from other donors' samples.

The chain combines TRBV27 with TRBJ1-2; no clear D gene. Trimming took off 6 bases at V and 2 bases at J, with 10 bases between the two ends. There are 13 residues in the CDR3. Germline V gene data show CDR1 as MNHEY and CDR2 as SMNVEV (reference sequence). CDR3 sequence (DNA): TGTGCCAGCAGCATGACACAAAACTATGGCTACACCTTC. As protein: CASSMTQNYGYTF.

This clone was detected only once. The V call is TRBV6-1, the J call TRBJ2-5; D may be TRBD2 (7 bases). TRBJ2-7 explains the end of the DNA better; the J call may be wrong. This CDR3 has 14 residues. Germline V gives CDR1 MNHNS, CDR2 SASEGT. CDR3 loop: CASTEGGLGYEQYF. The DNA for the CDR3 is TGTGCCAGCACCGAGGGGGGGTTGGGTTACGAGCAGTACTTC.

This chain joins TRBV2 and TRBJ1-2; tentatively, D is TRBD1 (6 bases). Germline V gene sequence: CDR1 SNHLY, CDR2 FYNNEI. This CDR3 is built from 18 residues. The V end lost 7 bases, the J end lost 2 bases, and 26 bases lay between the germline ends. The CDR3 is CASKKGSWTARPNYGYTF. CDR3 DNA: TGTGCCAGCAAAAAAGGCTCCTGGACAGCGAGACCCAACTATGGCTACACCTTC.

This sequence joins TRBV11-2 and TRBJ2-7; D possibly corresponds to TRBD2 (5 bases). The CDR3 length is 14 residues. Trimming cost V 1 base and J 4 bases, with 11 bases left between them. Germline V CDR1 and CDR2: SGHAT, FQNNGV. The CDR3 reads CASSLGLARYEQYF. The CDR3 DNA follows: TGTGCCAGCAGCTTAGGGCTAGCAAGGTACGAGCAGTACTTC. Full variable domain (remainder filled in from reference TRBV11-2 and TRBJ2-7): EAGVAQSPRYKIIEKRQSVAFWCNPISGHATLYWYQQILGQGPKLLIQFQNNGVVDDSQLPKDRFSAERLKGVDSTLKIQPAKLEDSAVYLCASSLGLARYEQYFGPGTRLTVT.

The genes are TRBV5-1 and TRBJ2-7, with 10 bases lining up with TRBD2. Germline V CDR1 and CDR2: SGHRS, YFSETQ. The V gene end was trimmed by 4 bases and the J gene end by 5 bases; junction bases not matched to a gene: 9. The CDR3 runs to 15 residues. DNA of the CDR3: TGCGCCAGCAGCAGCCTAGCGGGAGCTCTGGACGAGCAGTACTTC. The encoded protein is CASSSLAGALDEQYF.

The chain couples TRBV9 to TRBJ2-7, with 9 bases matching TRBD1. J lost 6 bases, V lost 0 bases, and 7 bases had no gene match. Germline V CDR1 and CDR2: SGDLS, YYNGEE. CDR3 length equals 15 residues. The CDR3: CASSVGDRDVTEQYF. CDR3 coding DNA: TGTGCCAGCAGCGTAGGGGACAGGGACGTGACCGAGCAGTACTTC.

The chain recombines TRBV7-9 with TRBJ2-7; no clear D gene. Germline CDR1 SEHNR, CDR2 FQNEAQ (reference sequence). Trimming cost V 2 bases and J 5 bases, with 10 bases left between them. The CDR3 is 13 residues long. This chain's CDR3 is CASSLRVRDEQYF. CDR3 DNA: TGTGCCAGCAGCTTACGGGTTCGCGACGAGCAGTACTTC.

This chain joins TRBV2 and TRBJ1-6, with TRBD1 matching 9 bases. The CDR3 is made up of 14 amino acids. Germline V lookup: CDR1 SNHLY, CDR2 FYNNEI. The ends lost 6 bases at V and 8 bases at J; junction bases unmatched: 5. DNA of the CDR3: TGTGCCAGCAGCGAGACAGGGGGTGATTCACCCCTCCACTTT. Translation: CASSETGGDSPLHF.

In regard to this clone: Other DNA sequences from this sample encode an identical CDR3 as well. The genes are TRBV6-5 and TRBJ2-3; D is unclear. V lost 6 bases to trimming and J lost 4 bases, with 11 bases between them. CDR3 length: 13 amino acids. Germline V gene lookup returns CDR1 MNHEY and CDR2 SVGAGI. In nucleotides, the CDR3 is TGTGCCAGCAGAGATCGTGGTCCAGATACGCAGTATTTT. Translation gives CASRDRGPDTQYF.

The chain couples TRBV6-1 to TRBJ1-5; maybe TRBD1 (6 bases). V was pared by 6 bases and J by 7 bases, with 16 bases between. Germline loops: CDR1 MNHNS, CDR2 SASEGT. This CDR3 has 14 amino acids. The CDR3, as DNA: TGTGCCAGCAGCTTATGGGGGGCGGACCAGCCCCAGCATTTT. As protein: CASSLWGADQPQHF.

The rearrangement links TRBV5-6 to TRBJ1-2; D is unresolved. The V gene lost 4 bases and the J gene lost 2 bases, with 15 bases spanning the gap. Germline V gene sequence: CDR1 SGHDT, CDR2 YYEEEE. CDR3 length: 15 residues. CDR3 bases: TGTGCCAGCAGCGAGGGCCCGAGGAAAAACTATGGCTACACCTTC. It codes for CASSEGPRKNYGYTF.

This chain connects TRBV30 to TRBJ1-4; D is unclear. Per germline, CDR1 GTSNPN and CDR2 SVGIG (reference sequence). Trimming took 3 bases from V and 4 from J, leaving 12 bases between them. The CDR3 length is 14 residues. The CDR3: CAWRPGRDNEKLFF. The CDR3 DNA reads TGTGCCTGGAGGCCGGGGAGAGATAATGAAAAACTGTTTTTT.

The count of this clone is one. This sequence joins TRBV4-3 and TRBJ2-2; 9 nucleotides match TRBD1. In germline, CDR1 is LGHNA, CDR2 YSLEER. The V gene end was trimmed by 3 bases and the J gene end by 3 bases; junction bases not matched to a gene: 2. The CDR3 has 15 residues. The CDR3 loop reads CASSHRDRDTGELFF. The CDR3 nucleotides are TGCGCCAGCAGCCACCGGGACAGGGACACCGGGGAGCTGTTTTTT.

The gene calls are TRBV9 and TRBJ1-5; D unclear. The CDR3 spans 15 residues. CDR1 and CDR2 from the germline V gene are SGDLS and YYNGEE. Deletions cut 4 bases from V and 7 bases from J, with 18 bases between. Here the CDR3 DNA reads TGTGCCAGCAGCCACGGGCCGGACGAACGGCAGCCCCAGCATTTT. Its protein product is CASSHGPDERQPQHF.

The J gene is TRBJ2-1, the V gene TRBV28, with 8 bases fitting TRBD2. The ends lost 8 bases at V and 5 bases at J; junction bases unmatched: 11. Looked up from germline, CDR1 is MDHEN and CDR2 is SYDVKM. CDR3 size: 15 residues. The CDR3 loop is CASPKAGALNNEQFF. The CDR3 nucleotides read TGTGCCAGCCCAAAAGCGGGAGCCCTTAACAATGAGCAGTTCTTC.

This rearrangement joins TRBV28 to TRBJ1-5; D might be TRBD1 (5 bases). The length of the CDR3 is 15 residues. Looked up from germline, CDR1 is MDHEN and CDR2 is SYDVKM. V was pared by 6 bases and J by 1 base, with 13 bases between. The CDR3 DNA sequence: TGTGCCAGCAGGGGACCGGGACGGAGCAATCAGCCCCAGCATTTT. It translates to CASRGPGRSNQPQHF.

The V gene is TRBV7-2, the J gene TRBJ2-7, with 8 bases lining up with TRBD2. After removal of 0 bases from V and 6 bases from J, the junction contained 10 bases not matched to a gene. The germline gives CDR1 SGHTA, CDR2 FQGNSA. The CDR3 totals 16 residues. CDR3 bases: TGTGCCAGCAGCTTAGCAGATAGCGGGAAGGGAGTCGAGCAGTACTTC. Protein sequence: CASSLADSGKGVEQYF.

In DNA form, the CDR3 reads TGTGCCAGCAGTTACTGGAGGGAAACTGAAGCTTTCTTT. Amino acid sequence: CASSYWRETEAFF. The chain recombines TRBV6-5 with TRBJ1-1; D gene uncertain. The V and J ends lost 1 base and 5 bases respectively, with 8 bases between them. Germline values: CDR1 MNHEY, CDR2 SVGAGI. There are 13 residues in the CDR3.

J is TRBJ2-4 and V is TRBV2; a possible D gene is TRBD2 (5 bases). Germline V gene data show CDR1 as SNHLY and CDR2 as FYNNEI. The V gene lost 7 bases and the J gene lost 2 bases, with 9 bases spanning the gap. The CDR3 covers 13 residues. Here the CDR3 reads CASTRVSKNIQYF. The CDR3 bases are TGTGCCAGCACGAGGGTATCCAAAAACATTCAGTACTTC.

V is TRBV5-3 and J is TRBJ1-1; a weak D match, TRBD1 (6 bases). Being an ORF, TRBV5-3 has a function that is uncertain. There are 16 residues in the CDR3. V was shortened by 6 bases and J by 2 bases, with 20 bases between the two germline ends. The CDR3 DNA sequence: TGTGCCAGAACCCCACATGGGCAGGGGAGAAACACTGAAGCTTTCTTT. It specifies CARTPHGQGRNTEAFF.

The rearrangement joins TRBV6-5 to TRBJ2-3; no clear D. CDR3 length: 14 residues. Germline assignment: CDR1 MNHEY and CDR2 SVGAGI. Trimming removed 6 bases at V and 1 base at J, with 11 bases between. The CDR3 is CASRRSRRTDTQYF. CDR3 nucleotide sequence: TGTGCCAGCAGGCGGAGTCGCCGCACAGATACGCAGTATTTT.

The CDR3 DNA reads TGTGCCAGCAGCTCCGTCCATGAGCAGTTCTTC. Translated: CASSSVHEQFF. The V call is TRBV13, the J call TRBJ2-1; D gene unclear. Germline V CDR1 and CDR2: PRHDT, FYEKMQ (reference sequence). This CDR3 contains 11 residues. V was clipped by 4 bases and J by 8 bases, with 6 bases between them.

Written as DNA, the CDR3 is TGTGCCAGCACCCCCCTTAGCGGGAGCCCAGATACGCAGTATTTT. Translated, it gives CASTPLSGSPDTQYF. V gene TRBV6-5 combines with J gene TRBJ2-3; the match to TRBD2 covers 9 bases. V trimming: 7 bases; J trimming: 4 bases; junction bases outside the gene matches: 9. Germline loops: CDR1 MNHEY, CDR2 SVGAGI. CDR3 length: 15 residues.

V and J are TRBV5-1 and TRBJ1-1, with D maybe TRBD1 (5 bases). The CDR3 covers 13 residues. The V gene's germline CDR1 is SGHRS and CDR2 YFSETQ. Trimming took off 5 bases at V and 3 bases at J, with 11 bases between the two ends. DNA of the CDR3: TGCGCCAGCAGGGTAGGGGCCGACACTGAAGCTTTCTTT. Protein product: CASRVGADTEAFF. The whole variable domain, remainder taken from reference TRBV5-1 and TRBJ1-1, is KAGVTQTPRYLIKTRGQQVTLSCSPISGHRSVSWYQQTPGQGLQFLFEYFSETQRNKGNFPGRFSGRQFSNSRSEMNVSTLELGDSALYLCASRVGADTEAFFGQGTRLTVV.

This chain connects TRBV5-6 to TRBJ2-2, with TRBD1 identical over 7 bases. Germline V CDR1 and CDR2: SGHDT, YYEEEE. The J segment lost 4 bases and the V segment lost 3 bases, leaving 9 bases of the junction unmatched. The CDR3 runs 16 residues. CDR3 nucleotides: TGTGCCAGCAGCTCTAGAAAGAGGGGGCGCACCGGGGAGCTGTTTTTT. Encoded protein: CASSSRKRGRTGELFF.

CDR3 sequence: CSALGFTSGSGSNTDTQYF. In DNA form, the CDR3 reads TGCAGCGCCCTGGGTTTTACTAGCGGGAGTGGGTCTAACACAGATACGCAGTATTTT. The chain employs TRBV29-1 and TRBJ2-3; 11 bases map to TRBD2. CDR3 length: 19 residues. The V gene's germline CDR1 is SQVTM and CDR2 ANQGSEA. The trim removed 7 bases at V and 2 bases at J, leaving 20 bases unmatched.

This clone was seen once. CDR3 in DNA: TGTGCCAGCAGTAGGTCAGGGTCGCAGCCCCAGCATTTT. It translates to CASSRSGSQPQHF. This sequence joins TRBV7-9 and TRBJ1-5; a weak D match, TRBD1 (5 bases). CDR3 length: 13 residues. Looked up from germline, CDR1 is SEHNR and CDR2 is FQNEAQ (reference sequence). With 6 bases removed from V and 7 bases from J, the gap between germline ends came to 13 bases.

The chain combines TRBV5-4 with TRBJ2-5, with a tentative D call TRBD2 (6 bases). The CDR3 spans 17 residues. Germline CDR1 and CDR2: SGHNT and YYREEE (reference sequence). V was pared by 4 bases and J by 1 base, with 20 bases between. CDR3 sequence reads: CASSPDGPSVLQETQYF. Written as DNA, the CDR3 is TGTGCCAGCAGCCCTGACGGGCCTAGCGTACTCCAAGAGACCCAGTACTTC.

The chain's CDR3 is CASSPLHISGRSSNQPQHF. Written as DNA, the CDR3 is TGTGCCAGCAGCCCCCTTCATATATCGGGTAGATCAAGCAATCAGCCCCAGCATTTT. The J gene is TRBJ1-5, the V gene TRBV5-6; D not resolved. Germline CDR1 is SGHDT and CDR2 is YYEEEE. The ends were cut back, 4 bases at V and 1 base at J, with 24 bases in the middle. The CDR3 contains 19 residues.

The chain employs TRBV6-1 and TRBJ2-1; TRBD1 aligns across 7 bases. V trimming: 4 bases; J trimming: 1 base; junction bases outside the gene matches: 10. This CDR3 contains 17 residues. Per the germline V gene, CDR1 is MNHNS and CDR2 is SASEGT. The CDR3 region is CASSVWTGQFSYNEQFF. The CDR3 DNA reads TGTGCCAGCAGTGTATGGACAGGTCAGTTTTCCTACAATGAGCAGTTCTTC.

This clone was recorded only once. The chain uses TRBV5-6 and TRBJ1-1; a possible D gene is TRBD1 (6 bases). Germline V gene lookup returns CDR1 SGHDT and CDR2 YYEEEE. This CDR3 has 14 amino acids. The germline V and J ends were trimmed by 5 bases and 0 bases, with 11 bases remaining between them. This CDR3 is CASRGGELNTEAFF. In nucleotides, the CDR3 is TGTGCCAGCAGAGGGGGGGAGCTGAACACTGAAGCTTTCTTT.

As regards this clone: Other DNA variants within this sample encode the same CDR3. V gene TRBV5-1 combines with J gene TRBJ2-6, with a possible D match to TRBD1 (6 bases). CDR1 and CDR2 (germline): SGHRS, YFSETQ. V lost 2 bases and J 2 bases, leaving 8 bases between the germline ends. The CDR3 extends over 15 amino acids. The CDR3 region is CASSLQGTGANVLTF. For the CDR3, the DNA is TGCGCCAGCAGCTTACAGGGCACTGGGGCCAACGTCCTGACTTTC. The full variable domain, with the rest looked up from reference TRBV5-1 and TRBJ2-6, is KAGVTQTPRYLIKTRGQQVTLSCSPISGHRSVSWYQQTPGQGLQFLFEYFSETQRNKGNFPGRFSGRQFSNSRSEMNVSTLELGDSALYLCASSLQGTGANVLTFGAGSRLTVL.